Described below is a single TCR beta chain sequence and its context. Frozen-stored PBMCs produced 1.5 to 2.5 micrograms of genomic DNA for TCR beta libraries. The CDR3 is 15 residues long. Per the germline V gene, CDR1 is GTSNPN and CDR2 is SVGIG (reference sequence). The V end lost 0 bases, the J end lost 3 bases, and 12 bases lay between the germline ends. The data were obtained in a study of cytotoxic CD8 clonotypes in ibrutinib-treated CLL. The wider study: The group held 11 relapsed/refractory and roughly 15 treatment-naive patients, with some 17 IGHV unmutated.

Deep sequencing aimed at 1 in 200,000 to 1 in 1 million T cells' resolution. Data came from immunoSEQ multiplex PCR; TCRdb stores just in-frame clones and leaves some out. The sample shows hundreds of thousands of clones, about 80% of them seen only once. This TCR was sampled from a human donor with chronic lymphocytic leukemia. The chain combines TRBV30 with TRBJ1-5; TRBD1 might be the D (5 bases). The material was PBMCs, obtained before ibrutinib treatment. Here the CDR3 reads CAWSVRWGNNQPQHF. In DNA form, the CDR3 reads TGTGCCTGGAGTGTAAGGTGGGGCAACAATCAGCCCCAGCATTTT.